The 23 T cell receptor beta chains below come from one sample, sequenced in a study of early T cells in non-severe SARS-CoV-2 infection. TCRdb redid the calling of the 5' RACE reads with MiXCR, one entry per CDR3 protein. The sample yields 60,000 to 90,000 distinct CDR3 sequences, 8.5% to 10% seen once. Sequencing was done on a sample of whole blood. The receptors shown here come from an adult who was a healthcare worker with PCR-confirmed SARS-CoV-2 infection or an uninfected control (not recorded which).

The chain has TRBV20-1 and TRBJ2-7; D possibly corresponds to TRBD2 (6 bases). The CDR3 totals 17 residues. Germline lookup yields CDR1 DFQATT and CDR2 SNEGSKA (reference sequence). Trimming left V 1 base short and J 3 bases short, with 22 bases between. In DNA, the CDR3 is TGCAGTGCTAGAGGTTTTCGGGGGACTTCGCTTAACTACGAGCAGTACTTC. Protein product: CSARGFRGTSLNYEQYF.

This clonotype was counted only a few times. This chain joins TRBV7-2 and TRBJ1-1, with no clear D. CDR1 is SGHTA, CDR2 FQGNSA, per germline. Trimming shortened V by 5 bases and J by 2 bases, and 9 bases separated the two germline ends. The CDR3 is 13 amino acids. CDR3 coding DNA: TGTGCCAGCAGCCCGATGTTAAACACTGAAGCTTTCTTT. Protein sequence: CASSPMLNTEAFF.

There are many counts of this clonotype. This chain joins TRBV11-2 and TRBJ2-1; D is perhaps TRBD1 or TRBD2 (5 bases each). This CDR3 comprises 15 residues. CDR1 is SGHAT and CDR2 is FQNNGV in the germline V gene. Trimming stripped 10 bases from V and 0 bases from J, with 16 bases between. CDR3 in DNA: TGTGCCACAACCCGGGACCGCAGCTCCTACAATGAGCAGTTCTTC. This sequence encodes CATTRDRSSYNEQFF.

This clonotype has just a few counts. The chain has TRBV24-1 and TRBJ2-1, with D unclear. The CDR3 is made up of 15 amino acids. V shed 6 bases and J shed 3 bases, with 14 bases lying between them. CDR1 and CDR2 (germline): KGHDR, SFDVKD. CDR3 amino acids: CATSKGPSIYNEQFF. DNA for the CDR3: TGTGCCACCAGTAAGGGTCCCTCAATCTACAATGAGCAGTTCTTC.

This clonotype has a count of ten or more. The J gene is TRBJ2-2, the V gene TRBV5-1, with D perhaps TRBD2 (6 bases). The CDR3 runs 15 residues. V lost 1 base to trimming and J lost 7 bases, with 14 bases between them. Germline V gives CDR1 SGHRS, CDR2 YFSETQ. The CDR3 nucleotides are TGCGCCAGCAGCTTGACGGCGGGGAATGTCGGGGAGCTGTTTTTT. As protein: CASSLTAGNVGELFF.

This chain joins TRBV27 and TRBJ2-7, with TRBD2 identical over 7 bases. The CDR3 has 13 residues. CDR1 MNHEY and CDR2 SMNVEV come from the germline V gene (reference sequence). The ends lost 2 bases at V and 5 bases at J; junction bases unmatched: 3. The CDR3 sequence is CASSLLAENEQYF. For the CDR3, the DNA is TGTGCCAGCAGTTTACTAGCGGAAAACGAGCAGTACTTC.

This clonotype was recorded at least ten times. The rearrangement links TRBV5-6 to TRBJ2-3; no clear D. This CDR3 is built from 12 residues. CDR1 is SGHDT, CDR2 YYEEEE, per germline. Trimming removed 1 base at V and 10 bases at J, with 10 bases between. The CDR3 spells CASSLSDGSQYF. CDR3 in DNA: TGTGCCAGCAGCTTGTCCGATGGATCGCAGTATTTT. The full variable domain, rest sourced from reference TRBV5-6 and TRBJ2-3, is DAGVTQSPTHLIKTRGQQVTLRCSPKSGHDTVSWYQQALGQGPQFIFQYYEEEERQRGNFPDRFSGHQFPNYSSELNVNALLLGDSALYLCASSLSDGSQYFGPGTRLTVL.

The chain combines TRBV10-3 with TRBJ2-5, with 16 bases matching TRBD2. The V gene end was trimmed by 6 bases and the J gene end by 5 bases; junction bases not matched to a gene: 9. This CDR3 is 17 amino acids long. Germline lookup yields CDR1 ENHRY and CDR2 SYGVKD. This CDR3 is CAIRPGLAGGPVETQYF. CDR3 DNA: TGTGCCATCAGACCGGGACTAGCGGGAGGGCCAGTGGAGACCCAGTACTTC.

The chain couples TRBV6-5 to TRBJ2-7, with TRBD1 matching over 8 bases. Germline V gene lookup returns CDR1 MNHEY and CDR2 SVGAGI. The CDR3 has 13 residues. V shed 5 bases and J 2 bases; nucleotides not matched to a gene: 2. The chain's CDR3 is CASSRQGPYEQYF. CDR3 DNA: TGTGCCAGCAGTCGACAGGGGCCCTACGAGCAGTACTTC.

This clonotype was counted between two and nine times. The chain recombines TRBV18 with TRBJ1-2; 10 bases are shared with TRBD1. This CDR3 region has 14 residues. With 4 bases clipped from V and 6 bases from J, the junction kept 5 bases outside the gene matches. Germline V gene sequence: CDR1 KGHSH, CDR2 LQKENI. This CDR3 is CASSLGTGENGYTF. In DNA, the CDR3 is TGTGCCAGCTCACTGGGGACAGGGGAGAATGGCTACACCTTC.

This clonotype showed up many times. The chain employs TRBV18 and TRBJ2-5; D unclear. Per the germline V gene, CDR1 is KGHSH and CDR2 is LQKENI. This CDR3 contains 14 residues. Trimming pared 5 bases from V and 2 bases from J, leaving 12 bases between. In nucleotides, the CDR3 is TGTGCCAGCTCAGCCGGCACAGTACAAGAGACCCAGTACTTC. Protein product: CASSAGTVQETQYF.

This clonotype was seen many times. J is TRBJ2-4 and V is TRBV5-5; 7 positions agree with TRBD1. Germline trimming cut 2 bases from V and 9 bases from J; bases unmatched to any gene: 8. This CDR3 region has 14 residues. Germline CDR1 is SGHKS and CDR2 is YYEKEE (reference sequence). CDR3 sequence: CASSFQKTGSIQYF. For the CDR3, the DNA is TGTGCCAGCAGCTTTCAGAAGACAGGGAGCATTCAGTACTTC.

There are many counts of this clonotype. This chain uses TRBV20-1 with TRBJ2-3; D is possibly TRBD1 or TRBD2 (5 bases each). CDR1 is DFQATT, CDR2 SNEGSKA, per germline (reference sequence). Trimming shortened V by 6 bases and J by 4 bases, and 11 bases separated the two germline ends. The CDR3 contains 12 residues. In DNA form, the CDR3 reads TGCAGTGCCCAGTGGGACGCAGATACGCAGTATTTT. Residues: CSAQWDADTQYF.

This clonotype was seen a handful of times. This chain uses TRBV7-2 with TRBJ2-7; D might be TRBD2 (5 bases). V dropped 6 bases and J dropped 0 bases, with 15 bases sitting between them. CDR1 is SGHTA and CDR2 is FQGNSA in the germline V gene. CDR3 size: 15 residues. The CDR3 DNA reads TGTGCCAGCAGTCCGAAGGGAGTGGGCTCCTACGAGCAGTACTTC. This sequence encodes CASSPKGVGSYEQYF.

In this sample, this clonotype turned up a few times. V usage is TRBV27 and J usage is TRBJ2-3, with D possibly being TRBD1 or TRBD2 (6 bases each). Deletions cut 3 bases from V and 0 bases from J, with 10 bases between. CDR3 length: 15 amino acids. Germline values: CDR1 MNHEY, CDR2 SMNVEV (reference sequence). CDR3 loop: CASSFEGGSTDTQYF. The CDR3 DNA reads as TGTGCCAGCAGTTTCGAGGGGGGTAGCACAGATACGCAGTATTTT.

Many counts were recorded for this clonotype. The V and J genes are TRBV11-2 and TRBJ2-5; a possible D gene is TRBD2 (5 bases). Germline values: CDR1 SGHAT, CDR2 FQNNGV. The ends were cut back, 5 bases at V and 5 bases at J, with 15 bases in the middle. There are 14 residues in the CDR3. This CDR3 is CASSPAREGETQYF. CDR3 in DNA: TGTGCCAGCAGCCCTGCCAGAGAGGGCGAGACCCAGTACTTC.

There are many counts of this clonotype. V usage is TRBV5-1 and J usage is TRBJ2-7, with 8 nucleotides matching TRBD2. This CDR3 has 15 residues. Unmatched junction bases numbered 9, after V lost 4 bases and J lost 3 bases. CDR1 SGHRS and CDR2 YFSETQ come from the germline V gene. CDR3: CASSPGGPADYEQYF. The CDR3 region has the DNA TGCGCCAGCAGCCCGGGGGGGCCGGCAGACTACGAGCAGTACTTC.

In this sample, this clonotype turned up many times. The chain is built from TRBV5-1 and TRBJ2-3; TRBD2 aligns across 8 bases. The CDR3 extends over 14 amino acids. After removal of 3 bases from V and 2 bases from J, the junction contained 2 bases not matched to a gene. Germline CDR1 reads SGHRS; CDR2 reads YFSETQ. CDR3 residues: CASSWTSTTDTQYF. The DNA of the CDR3 is TGCGCCAGCAGCTGGACTAGCACCACAGATACGCAGTATTTT. The variable domain in full, with the rest retrieved from reference TRBV5-1 and TRBJ2-3, is KAGVTQTPRYLIKTRGQQVTLSCSPISGHRSVSWYQQTPGQGLQFLFEYFSETQRNKGNFPGRFSGRQFSNSRSEMNVSTLELGDSALYLCASSWTSTTDTQYFGPGTRLTVL.

This clonotype was detected a few times. This chain connects TRBV28 to TRBJ2-3, with TRBD2 matching 8 bases. Trimming removed 8 bases from V and 6 bases from J; junction bases left unmatched: 10. The CDR3 totals 14 residues. CDR1 MDHEN and CDR2 SYDVKM come from the germline V gene. CDR3 DNA sequence: TGTGCCAGCGCGGCGGCGGGAGGACGGGATACGCAGTATTTT. It specifies CASAAAGGRDTQYF.

V is TRBV2 and J is TRBJ2-5; D ambiguous. This CDR3 region has 14 residues. Germline V gene sequence: CDR1 SNHLY, CDR2 FYNNEI. The V end was cut by 3 bases, the J end by 4 bases, with 12 bases between. CDR3 sequence (DNA): TGTGCCAGCAGTGATGACATACTCTCAGAGACCCAGTACTTC. Translated: CASSDDILSETQYF.

The rearrangement uses TRBV5-4 and TRBJ2-7; 9 bases agree with TRBD2. Germline CDR1 is SGHNT and CDR2 is YYREEE (reference sequence). The CDR3 covers 15 residues. The trim removed 0 bases at V and 6 bases at J, leaving 7 bases unmatched. The CDR3 DNA is TGTGCCAGCAGCTTGGGCGGGAGGGCGACCTTCGAGCAGTACTTC. It is translated as CASSLGGRATFEQYF.

The rearrangement uses TRBV9 and TRBJ2-3; D unresolved. This CDR3 comprises 13 residues. Trimming removed 3 bases from V and 1 base from J, with 6 bases in between. Germline V gene lookup returns CDR1 SGDLS and CDR2 YYNGEE. The CDR3 DNA follows: TGTGCCAGCAGCGGCAAACGCACAGATACGCAGTATTTT. Its translation is CASSGKRTDTQYF.

This clonotype was detected ten times or more. The chain has TRBV10-3 and TRBJ2-5; D uncertain. The germline V gene encodes CDR1 ENHRY and CDR2 SYGVKD. Trimming cost V 2 bases and J 7 bases, with 5 bases left between them. This CDR3 has 11 amino acids. The CDR3 nucleotides are TGTGCCATCAGTGAGCTTGCGACCCAGTACTTC. Translation gives CAISELATQYF.